Below, 6 T cell receptor beta chains from the same sample are listed, as sequenced in a study of T cell responses to AZD1222 COVID-19 vaccine (dated by TCRdb to the early 2020s). The sample's time point label, decoded: baseline before first vaccination. Library preparation used the immunoSEQ multiplex PCR assay. TCRdb took this table from immuneACCESS and kept in-frame rearrangements with V and J called. Such tables lack part of the clones; where checked against another copy, unresolved V genes explain under half of the gap, and the rest is unexplained. This sample holds around 130,000 clones; about 93% were observed only once. The leading ten clones occupy 5.5% to 8% of the sample. Sample: peripheral blood, taken on day 0 of AZD1222 vaccination. These receptors were collected from an adult in good health.

The chain has TRBV12-3 or TRBV12-4 and TRBJ2-3; D is uncertain. Trimming took off 3 bases at V and 2 bases at J, with 3 bases between the two ends. The CDR3 contains 12 residues. CDR3 DNA sequence: TGTGCCAGCAGTTTGTTCACAGATACGCAGTATTTT. Protein product: CASSLFTDTQYF.

The rearrangement joins TRBV7-9 to TRBJ2-3; the D gene is possibly TRBD1 (5 bases). Trimming removed 7 bases at V and 2 bases at J, with 16 bases between. The CDR3 is made up of 15 amino acids. CDR1 SEHNR and CDR2 FQNEAQ come from the germline V gene (reference sequence). The CDR3: CASTSIQGTTDTQYF. The CDR3 coding sequence is TGTGCCAGCACTTCGATCCAGGGAACCACAGATACGCAGTATTTT. Variable domain in full (rest from reference TRBV7-9 and TRBJ2-3): DTGVSQNPRHKITKRGQNVTFRCDPISEHNRLYWYRQTLGQGPEFLTYFQNEAQLEKSRLLSDRFSAERPKGSFSTLEIQRTEQGDSAMYLCASTSIQGTTDTQYFGPGTRLTVL.

The chain is built from TRBV7-2 and TRBJ2-1; D ambiguous. This CDR3 contains 14 residues. Looked up from germline, CDR1 is SGHTA and CDR2 is FQGNSA. Trimming took off 7 bases at V and 7 bases at J, with 17 bases between the two ends. This CDR3 reads CASNPGRGANEQFF. The CDR3 bases are TGTGCCAGCAACCCCGGACGAGGCGCGAATGAGCAGTTCTTC. The whole variable domain, filled in from reference TRBV7-2 and TRBJ2-1, reads GAGVSQSPSNKVTEKGKDVELRCDPISGHTALYWYRQSLGQGLEFLIYFQGNSAPDKSGLPSDRFSAERTGGSVSTLTIQRTQQEDSAVYLCASNPGRGANEQFFGPGTRLTVL.

The chain couples TRBV13 to TRBJ2-5; weak D call: TRBD2 (6 bases). The CDR3 covers 13 residues. The V end was cut by 2 bases, the J end by 4 bases, with 8 bases between. Germline-derived CDR1 and CDR2 are PRHDT and FYEKMQ (reference sequence). The CDR3 DNA is TGTGCCAGCAGCTTAATCGGGAGAGAGACCCAGTACTTC. As protein: CASSLIGRETQYF.

Only one count was recorded for this clone. The CDR3 spells CASSIGTVSYEQYF. CDR3 coding DNA: TGTGCCAGCAGTATCGGGACAGTGAGCTACGAGCAGTACTTC. This sequence joins TRBV6-5 and TRBJ2-7; 7 bases are shared with TRBD1. The CDR3 runs 14 residues. J lost 3 bases, V lost 5 bases, and 7 bases had no gene match. Germline CDR1 is MNHEY and CDR2 is SVGAGI.

This clone was counted once. J is TRBJ1-5 and V is TRBV9; D perhaps matches TRBD1 (5 bases). The V gene's germline CDR1 is SGDLS and CDR2 YYNGEE. The V end lost 0 bases, the J end lost 8 bases, and 9 bases lay between the germline ends. CDR3 length equals 13 residues. The CDR3, as DNA: TGTGCCAGCAGCGTAGCAGGGATCGAGCCCCAGCATTTT. This gives the protein CASSVAGIEPQHF.